The 12 T cell receptor beta chains below come from one sample, sequenced in a study of human T cells and chemical hapten exposure (dated by TCRdb to the early 2020s). Libraries were prepared through RACE. Instrument on record: NextSeq 500. The public reads were reanalyzed by TCRdb: fastp trimming at Q25, MiXCR alignment, in-frame beta chains only. Each record represents a unique CDR3 protein, reported with the most common genes and DNA among its rows. The sample table shows nearly 350,000 distinct CDR3 sequences, and approximately 6.3% are seen once. Together, the top ten hold about 8% of the sample. The label giving this sample's time point can be read as: patch test 1, 2 weeks after DPC sensitization. In the paper's terms, the treatment or condition label means: therapeutic diphenylcyclopropenone sensitization with weekly scalp DPC. The starting material was whole blood, obtained in connection with sensitization to the hapten diphenylcyclopropenone (DPC). Every receptor here comes from a woman aged 18-35 years with alopecia areata. Some clones in this sample may be carry-over from other donors' samples.

This clonotype was seen a few times. The chain employs TRBV6-5 and TRBJ2-7, with no clear D. CDR3 length equals 15 residues. Trimming shortened V by 4 bases and J by 0 bases, and 13 bases separated the two germline ends. CDR1 is MNHEY and CDR2 is SVGAGI in the germline V gene. CDR3 in DNA: TGTGCCAGCAGTTTTAGCACCAGGAGCTCCTACGAGCAGTACTTC. It is translated as CASSFSTRSSYEQYF.

This clonotype was observed a few times. The chain's CDR3 is CASSYSTGTSVDTQYF. For the CDR3, the DNA is TGTGCCAGCAGTTACTCGACCGGGACTAGTGTTGATACGCAGTATTTT. The chain employs TRBV6-6 and TRBJ2-3, with TRBD2 matching over 8 bases. CDR3 length: 16 residues. V lost 0 bases to trimming and J lost 6 bases; unmatched junction nucleotides: 8. Germline CDR1 MNHNY, CDR2 SVGAGI (reference sequence).

There are many counts of this clonotype. This chain joins TRBV7-2 and TRBJ2-5, with D perhaps TRBD2 (6 bases). Germline V CDR1 and CDR2: SGHTA, FQGNSA. The V end was cut by 5 bases, the J end by 3 bases, with 13 bases between. The CDR3 contains 14 residues. The CDR3 loop reads CASSRGLNEETQYF. DNA for the CDR3: TGTGCCAGCAGCCGGGGACTTAACGAAGAGACCCAGTACTTC.

The table lists this clonotype with a few counts. The chain combines TRBV7-9 with TRBJ2-3; D is perhaps TRBD1 or TRBD2 (6 bases each). V lost 5 bases, J lost 9 bases, and 27 bases lay in between. Germline V gives CDR1 SEHNR, CDR2 FQNEAQ (reference sequence). The CDR3 covers 17 residues. This CDR3 is CASSNGGSSVDRWTQYF. The CDR3 DNA is TGTGCCAGCAGCAACGGGGGCTCCTCTGTAGACAGATGGACGCAGTATTTT.

The chain uses TRBV3-1 and TRBJ1-2; the D gene is possibly TRBD1 (5 bases). CDR1 and CDR2 from the germline V gene are LGHDT and YNNKEL (reference sequence). This CDR3 has 12 residues. Trimming cost V 3 bases and J 11 bases, with 13 bases left between them. CDR3 DNA: TGTGCCAGCAGCCACTTGACAGAGGGTTACACCTTC. Encoded protein: CASSHLTEGYTF. Filled out from reference TRBV3-1 and TRBJ1-2, the complete variable domain reads DTAVSQTPKYLVTQMGNDKSIKCEQNLGHDTMYWYKQDSKKFLKIMFSYNNKELIINETVPNRFSPKSPDKAHLNLHINSLELGDSAVYFCASSHLTEGYTFGSGTRLTVV.

A few counts support this clonotype. Germline and junction disagree at one end, which may indicate a read error. The chain recombines TRBV7-7 with TRBJ2-2; a possible D gene is TRBD2 (5 bases). Germline V gene lookup returns CDR1 SSHAT and CDR2 FNYEAQ (reference sequence). This CDR3 has 16 amino acids. The chain's CDR3 is CASSLASAGNTGELFF. DNA of the CDR3: TGTGCTAGCAGCTTAGCCAGCGCGGGGAACACCGGGGAGCTGTTTTTT.

Only a few counts were recorded for this clonotype. The CDR3 protein is CASKGGPRGTQYF. DNA for the CDR3: TGTGCCAGTAAGGGCGGCCCGCGCGGGACGCAGTATTTT. V usage is TRBV19 and J usage is TRBJ2-3; possibly TRBD2 for D (5 bases). V dropped 7 bases and J dropped 9 bases, with 17 bases sitting between them. Germline values: CDR1 LNHDA, CDR2 SQIVND (reference sequence). This CDR3 spans 13 amino acids.

This clonotype was seen ten or more times. The J gene is TRBJ2-4, the V gene TRBV4-3; D unresolved. Trimming shortened V by 0 bases and J by 7 bases, and 13 bases separated the two germline ends. Germline CDR1 and CDR2: LGHNA and YSLEER. CDR3 size: 15 residues. The CDR3 loop reads CASSQDHLFNNIQYF. For the CDR3, the DNA is TGCGCCAGCAGCCAAGACCACCTGTTTAATAACATTCAGTACTTC.

This clonotype has a handful of counts. The chain employs TRBV28 and TRBJ2-7, with 10 bases matching TRBD2. CDR3 size: 15 residues. V shed 6 bases and J 3 bases; nucleotides not matched to a gene: 8. The V gene's germline CDR1 is MDHEN and CDR2 SYDVKM. DNA for the CDR3: TGTGCCAGCAGCTCCTCTAGCGGGGGAATCTACGAGCAGTACTTC. Its translation: CASSSSSGGIYEQYF. Together with reference TRBV28 and TRBJ2-7, the CDR3 gives the full variable domain: DVKVTQSSRYLVKRTGEKVFLECVQDMDHENMFWYRQDPGLGLRLIYFSYDVKMKEKGDIPEGYSVSREKKERFSLILESASTNQTSMYLCASSSSSGGIYEQYFGPGTRLTVT.

This chain connects TRBV7-2 to TRBJ2-3, with D possibly called TRBD1 or TRBD2 (5 bases each). The V gene's germline CDR1 is SGHTA and CDR2 FQGNSA. The CDR3 covers 15 residues. V was trimmed by 2 bases and J by 5 bases, leaving 14 bases between them. The DNA of the CDR3 is TGTGCCAGCAGCTTAACCCGGGACGCACAAGATACGCAGTATTTT. Protein sequence: CASSLTRDAQDTQYF.

This clonotype was detected a few times. This chain links TRBV28 with TRBJ2-3; possibly TRBD1 for D (6 bases). V was shortened by 4 bases and J by 1 base, with 24 bases between the two germline ends. There are 19 residues in the CDR3. Germline-derived CDR1 and CDR2 are MDHEN and SYDVKM. DNA of the CDR3: TGTGCCAGCAGTTCACACCCGAAGGGCCAGGGGCGAGGCACAGATACGCAGTATTTT. Translated: CASSSHPKGQGRGTDTQYF.

The chain recombines TRBV12-3 or TRBV12-4 with TRBJ1-1, with D tentatively TRBD1 (5 bases). The germline V and J ends were trimmed by 2 bases and 7 bases, with 8 bases remaining between them. The CDR3 loop spans 12 amino acids. CDR3 DNA: TGTGCCAGCAGTTTACTCCAGGGTGAAGCTTTCTTT. It yields the protein CASSLLQGEAFF.